The 10 T cell receptor beta chains presented below share a single source sample, sequenced in a study of blood T cell repertoires in COVID-19. TCRdb's copy holds only in-frame clones and misses some; the assay was immunoSEQ multiplex PCR. The sample consists of approximately 440,000 clones, approximately 88% of them appearing once. Sequencing was carried out using peripheral blood. The source of these receptors is a woman aged 45-65 years with COVID-19, enrolled during active disease.

The J gene is TRBJ1-3, the V gene TRBV11-2; D gene uncertain. The ends were cut back, 5 bases at V and 12 bases at J, with 11 bases in the middle. The CDR3 extends over 11 amino acids. Germline loops: CDR1 SGHAT, CDR2 FQNNGV. The DNA for the CDR3 is TGTGCCAGCAGCGCGATCAAGATCATATATTTT. This gives the protein CASSAIKIIYF. The entire variable domain, with the rest obtained from reference TRBV11-2 and TRBJ1-3, is as follows: EAGVAQSPRYKIIEKRQSVAFWCNPISGHATLYWYQQILGQGPKLLIQFQNNGVVDDSQLPKDRFSAERLKGVDSTLKIQPAKLEDSAVYLCASSAIKIIYFGEGSWLTVV.

This chain uses TRBV5-1 with TRBJ1-5; D is unclear. This CDR3 has 15 amino acids. Germline V gene lookup returns CDR1 SGHRS and CDR2 YFSETQ. Trimming took 0 bases from V and 5 from J, leaving 12 bases between them. CDR3 nucleotides: TGCGCCAGCAGCTTGGCCGGGAGGATAGATCAGCCCCAGCATTTT. Protein product: CASSLAGRIDQPQHF.

This rearrangement joins TRBV12-3 or TRBV12-4 to TRBJ2-5; D is undetermined. This CDR3 comprises 11 residues. Trimming shortened V by 4 bases and J by 4 bases, and 4 bases separated the two germline ends. The CDR3 loop is CASSSGETQYF. CDR3 sequence (DNA): TGTGCCAGCAGTTCAGGAGAGACCCAGTACTTC.

The chain joins TRBV11-3 to TRBJ1-1; 8 nucleotides match TRBD1. V was clipped by 5 bases and J by 1 base; unmatched bases: 3. This CDR3 has 14 residues. Germline V gene lookup returns CDR1 SGHNT and CDR2 YENEEA. The chain's CDR3 is CASSDGQGNTEAFF. CDR3 bases: TGTGCCAGCAGCGACGGACAGGGGAACACTGAAGCTTTCTTT.

The rearrangement links TRBV4-1 to TRBJ2-3; D not certain. Trimming cost V 0 bases and J 10 bases, with 5 bases left between them. The V gene's germline CDR1 is MGHRA and CDR2 YSYEKL. The CDR3 sequence is 11 residues long. The CDR3: CASSQDLSQYF. In DNA, the CDR3 is TGCGCCAGCAGCCAAGATCTGTCGCAGTATTTT.

The chain employs TRBV20-1 and TRBJ1-5; 9 bases fit TRBD1. Trimming at V came to 3 bases and at J to 0 bases, leaving 9 bases not matched to a gene. The germline V gene encodes CDR1 DFQATT and CDR2 SNEGSKA (reference sequence). This CDR3 comprises 17 residues. The CDR3 is CSASLGQGVYSNQPQHF. The CDR3 nucleotides are TGCAGTGCTAGTTTGGGACAGGGTGTGTATAGCAATCAGCCCCAGCATTTT.

V gene TRBV30 combines with J gene TRBJ2-6; D not resolved. This CDR3 is built from 16 residues. V was cut by 3 bases and J by 1 base, with 13 bases left in between. CDR1 is GTSNPN, CDR2 SVGIG, per germline (reference sequence). In DNA form, the CDR3 reads TGTGCCTGGAGCGTTGGGCCGCGATCTGGGGCCAACGTCCTGACTTTC. This gives the protein CAWSVGPRSGANVLTF.

The chain carries TRBV30 and TRBJ1-1; D is ambiguous. Germline V gene lookup returns CDR1 GTSNPN and CDR2 SVGIG (reference sequence). Between the trimmed V and J ends, which lost 4 bases and 1 base, there was a span of 7 bases. The CDR3 runs 12 residues. The CDR3 reads CAWTIENTEAFF. CDR3 in DNA: TGTGCCTGGACCATAGAGAACACTGAAGCTTTCTTT.

The V gene is TRBV2, the J gene TRBJ2-7; D remains unclear. Trimming cost V 8 bases and J 3 bases, with 23 bases left between them. CDR1 SNHLY and CDR2 FYNNEI come from the germline V gene. The CDR3 runs 16 residues. CDR3 loop: CASYASAGYQNYEQYF. The DNA for the CDR3 is TGTGCCAGCTACGCATCCGCAGGATACCAGAACTACGAGCAGTACTTC.

This clone was observed a single time. The V call is TRBV4-2, the J call TRBJ1-6, with D uncertain. Trimming removed 4 bases from V and 7 bases from J, with 8 bases in between. Germline CDR1 is LGHNA and CDR2 is YNFKEQ. The CDR3 has 13 residues. CDR3 in DNA: TGTGCCAGCAGCCCCCCGCGAAATTCACCCCTCCACTTT. Protein product: CASSPPRNSPLHF.